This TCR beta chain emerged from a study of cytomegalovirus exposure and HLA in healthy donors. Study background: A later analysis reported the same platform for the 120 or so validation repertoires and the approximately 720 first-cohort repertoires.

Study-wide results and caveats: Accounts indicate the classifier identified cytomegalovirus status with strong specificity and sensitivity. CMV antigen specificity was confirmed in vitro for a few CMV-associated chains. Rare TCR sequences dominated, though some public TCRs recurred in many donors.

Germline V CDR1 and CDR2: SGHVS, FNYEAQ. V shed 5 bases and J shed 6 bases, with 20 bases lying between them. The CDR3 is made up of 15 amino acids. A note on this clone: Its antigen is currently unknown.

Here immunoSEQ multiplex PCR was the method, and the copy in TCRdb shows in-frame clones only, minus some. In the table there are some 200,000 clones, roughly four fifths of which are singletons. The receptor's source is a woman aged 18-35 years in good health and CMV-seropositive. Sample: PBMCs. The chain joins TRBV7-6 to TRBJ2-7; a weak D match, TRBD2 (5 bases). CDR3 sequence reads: CASSRVPGPEGEQYF. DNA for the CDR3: TGTGCCAGCAGCCGCGTACCAGGCCCCGAGGGCGAGCAGTACTTC.